These T cell receptor beta chains were read from a single sample in a study of OX40 agonist ivuxolimab in advanced cancers. Method: immunoSEQ multiplex PCR; TCRdb's copy keeps in-frame clones and lacks some. The data show about 10,000 clones, about 90% seen once. Sequenced here: CD4+ or CD8+ T cells sorted from blood, sampled in a trial of the OX40 agonist ivuxolimab. The source is an adult with an advanced solid tumor such as melanoma, head and neck, liver or kidney cancer. The CDR3 runs from the conserved cysteine through the conserved F or W. The D gene is left open where the match is weak. Clone size is stated in some rows and not others, as once, few, many or a class when expanded.

clone size,V gene,D gene,J gene,CDR3 protein,CDR3 DNA
-,TRBV18,TRBD2,TRBJ2-2,CASSPGLAGAGQNTGELFF,TGTGCCAGCTCACCTGGACTAGCGGGGGCCGGCCAAAACACCGGGGAGCTGTTTTTT
once,TRBV7-9,-,TRBJ2-7,CASSAQGISYEQYF,TGTGCCAGCAGCGCTCAGGGAATCTCCTACGAGCAGTACTTC
-,TRBV9,TRBD1,TRBJ1-2,CASSVEGQGSDGYTF,TGTGCCAGCAGCGTAGAGGGACAGGGATCGGATGGCTACACCTTC
-,TRBV12-5,-,TRBJ1-4,CASGPPLATNEKLFF,TGTGCTAGTGGTCCCCCCCTGGCAACTAATGAAAAACTGTTTTTT
once,TRBV7-9,-,TRBJ2-7,CASSLGRGRNSYEQYF,TGTGCCAGCAGCTTAGGACGGGGCAGGAACTCCTACGAGCAGTACTTC
-,TRBV6-1,TRBD1,TRBJ2-7,CASSEGTGGGSYEQYF,TGTGCCAGCAGTGAGGGGACAGGGGGCGGCTCCTACGAGCAGTACTTC
-,TRBV6-6,-,TRBJ1-1,CASSYGATEAFF,TGTGCCAGCAGTTACGGGGCCACTGAAGCTTTCTTT
-,TRBV9,TRBD2,TRBJ2-1,CASSVPPSTSGVYNEQFF,TGTGCCAGCAGCGTGCCCCCCTCGACTAGCGGGGTCTACAATGAGCAGTTCTTC
few,TRBV5-4,-,TRBJ1-5,CASSLGVNQPQHF,TGTGCCAGCAGCTTGGGAGTAAATCAGCCCCAGCATTTT
once,TRBV11-2,-,TRBJ2-1,CASSLQYNEQFF,TGTGCCAGCAGTCTACAATACAATGAGCAGTTCTTC
-,TRBV11-2,-,TRBJ2-7,CASSADSYEQYF,TGTGCCAGCAGCGCCGACAGTTACGAGCAGTACTTC